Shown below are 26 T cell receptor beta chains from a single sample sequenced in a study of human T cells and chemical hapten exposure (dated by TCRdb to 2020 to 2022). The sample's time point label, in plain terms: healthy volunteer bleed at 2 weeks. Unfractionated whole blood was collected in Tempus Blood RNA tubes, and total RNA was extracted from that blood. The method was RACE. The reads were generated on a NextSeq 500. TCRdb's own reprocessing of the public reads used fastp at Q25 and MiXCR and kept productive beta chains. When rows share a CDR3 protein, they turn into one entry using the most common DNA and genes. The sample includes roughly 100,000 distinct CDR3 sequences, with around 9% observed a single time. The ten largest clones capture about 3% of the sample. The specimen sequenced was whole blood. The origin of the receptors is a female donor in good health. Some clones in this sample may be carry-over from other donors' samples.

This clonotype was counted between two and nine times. CDR3 nucleotides: TGTGCCAGCAGTTTAGGGCCAGGGGGCTTTCAGCCCCAGCATTTT. This encodes CASSLGPGGFQPQHF. The V and J genes are TRBV12-3 or TRBV12-4 and TRBJ1-5, with 8 bases that match TRBD1. The CDR3 extends over 15 amino acids. The V gene end was trimmed by 1 base and the J gene end by 6 bases; junction bases not matched to a gene: 5.

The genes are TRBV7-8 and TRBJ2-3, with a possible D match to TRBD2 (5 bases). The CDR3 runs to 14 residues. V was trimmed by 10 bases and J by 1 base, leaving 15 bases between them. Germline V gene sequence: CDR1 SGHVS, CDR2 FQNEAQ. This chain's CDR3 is CATQELGRTDTQYF. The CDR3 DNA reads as TGTGCCACCCAAGAACTAGGACGCACAGATACGCAGTATTTT.

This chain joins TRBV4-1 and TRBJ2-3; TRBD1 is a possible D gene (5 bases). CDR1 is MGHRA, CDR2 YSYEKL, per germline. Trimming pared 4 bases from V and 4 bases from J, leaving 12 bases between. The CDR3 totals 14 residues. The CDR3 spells CASSRSSTADTQYF. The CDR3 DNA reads TGCGCCAGCAGCCGATCGTCGACAGCAGATACGCAGTATTTT.

CDR3 sequence reads: CSARDGQGHYGYTF. CDR3 DNA sequence: TGCAGTGCTAGAGATGGGCAGGGTCACTATGGCTACACCTTC. The gene calls are TRBV20-1 and TRBJ1-2; D may be TRBD1 (5 bases). The length of the CDR3 is 14 residues. V dropped 0 bases and J dropped 3 bases, with 11 bases sitting between them. Germline CDR1 is DFQATT and CDR2 is SNEGSKA (reference sequence).

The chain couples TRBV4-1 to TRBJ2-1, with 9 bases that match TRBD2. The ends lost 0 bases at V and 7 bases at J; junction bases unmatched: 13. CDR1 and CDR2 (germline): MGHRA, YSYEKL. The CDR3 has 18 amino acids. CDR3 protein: CASSQDPLTSGPLNEQFF. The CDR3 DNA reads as TGCGCCAGCAGCCAAGACCCCCTGACTAGCGGCCCCTTGAATGAGCAGTTCTTC.

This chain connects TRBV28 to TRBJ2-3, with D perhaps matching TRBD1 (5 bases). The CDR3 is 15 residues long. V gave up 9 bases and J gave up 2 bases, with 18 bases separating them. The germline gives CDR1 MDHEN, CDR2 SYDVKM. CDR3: CASGTGIRNTDTQYF. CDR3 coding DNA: TGTGCCAGTGGTACAGGTATAAGAAACACAGATACGCAGTATTTT.

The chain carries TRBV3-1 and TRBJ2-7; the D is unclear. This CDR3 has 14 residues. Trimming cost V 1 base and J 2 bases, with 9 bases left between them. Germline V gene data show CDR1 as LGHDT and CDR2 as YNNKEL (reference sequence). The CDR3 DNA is TGTGCCAGCAGCCAAGTCCCCGGACCCTACGAGCAGTACTTC. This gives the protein CASSQVPGPYEQYF.

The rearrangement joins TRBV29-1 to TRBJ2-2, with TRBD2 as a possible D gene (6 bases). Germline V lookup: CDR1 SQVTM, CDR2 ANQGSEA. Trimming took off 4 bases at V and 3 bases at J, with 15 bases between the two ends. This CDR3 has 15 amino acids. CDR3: CSVGEDLSYTGELFF. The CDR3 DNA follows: TGCAGCGTTGGGGAGGACTTGAGCTACACCGGGGAGCTGTTTTTT.

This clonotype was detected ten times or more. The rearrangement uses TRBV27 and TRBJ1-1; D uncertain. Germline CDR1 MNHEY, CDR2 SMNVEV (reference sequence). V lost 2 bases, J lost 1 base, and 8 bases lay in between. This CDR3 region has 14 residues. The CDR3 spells CASSLIPGNTEAFF. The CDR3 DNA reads TGTGCCAGCAGTTTAATACCAGGGAACACTGAAGCTTTCTTT.

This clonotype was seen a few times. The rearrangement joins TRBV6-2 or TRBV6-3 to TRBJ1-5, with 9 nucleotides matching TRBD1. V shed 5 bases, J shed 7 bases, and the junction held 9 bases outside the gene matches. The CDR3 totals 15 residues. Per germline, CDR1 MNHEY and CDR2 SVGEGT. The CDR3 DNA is TGTGCCAGCAGTCCAACGACAGGGGGATACCAGCCCCAGCATTTT. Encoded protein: CASSPTTGGYQPQHF.

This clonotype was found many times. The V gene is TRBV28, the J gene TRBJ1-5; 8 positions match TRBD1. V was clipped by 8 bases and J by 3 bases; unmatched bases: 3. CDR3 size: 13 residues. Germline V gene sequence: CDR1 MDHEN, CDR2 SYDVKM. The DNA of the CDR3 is TGTGCCAGCGGACAGGGTTCCAATCAGCCCCAGCATTTT. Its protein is CASGQGSNQPQHF.

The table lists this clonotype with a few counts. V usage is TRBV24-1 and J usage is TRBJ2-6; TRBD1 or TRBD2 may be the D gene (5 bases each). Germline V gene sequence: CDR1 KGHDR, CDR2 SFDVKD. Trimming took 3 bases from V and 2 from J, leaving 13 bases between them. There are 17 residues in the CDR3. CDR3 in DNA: TGTGCCACCAGTGATGCCGGTAAGGGACCTGGGGCCAACGTCCTGACTTTC. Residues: CATSDAGKGPGANVLTF.

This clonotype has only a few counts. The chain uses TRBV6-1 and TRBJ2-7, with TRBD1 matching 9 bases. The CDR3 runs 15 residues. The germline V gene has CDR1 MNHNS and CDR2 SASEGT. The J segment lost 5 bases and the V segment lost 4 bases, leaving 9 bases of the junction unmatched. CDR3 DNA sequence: TGTGCCAGCAGTGCCCCCGGGACAGGGTCCCACGAGCAGTACTTC. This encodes CASSAPGTGSHEQYF.

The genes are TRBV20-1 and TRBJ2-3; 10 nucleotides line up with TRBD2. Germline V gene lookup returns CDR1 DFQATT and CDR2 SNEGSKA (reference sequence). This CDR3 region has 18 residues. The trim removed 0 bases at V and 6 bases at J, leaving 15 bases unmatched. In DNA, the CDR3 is TGCAGTGCTAGAGATTCGGGGTCAGCGGGAGGGGCTCCTGATACGCAGTATTTT. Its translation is CSARDSGSAGGAPDTQYF.

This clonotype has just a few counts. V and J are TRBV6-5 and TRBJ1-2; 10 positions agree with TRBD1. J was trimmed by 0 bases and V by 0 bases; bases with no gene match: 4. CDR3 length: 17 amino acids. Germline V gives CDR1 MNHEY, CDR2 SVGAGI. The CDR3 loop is CASSYSMGTGANYGYTF. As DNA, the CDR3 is TGTGCCAGCAGTTACTCGATGGGGACAGGGGCTAACTATGGCTACACCTTC.

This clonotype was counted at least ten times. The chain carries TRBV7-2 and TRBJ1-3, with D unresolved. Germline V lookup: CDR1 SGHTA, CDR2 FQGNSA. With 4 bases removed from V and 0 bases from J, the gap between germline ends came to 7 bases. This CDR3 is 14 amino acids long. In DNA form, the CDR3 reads TGTGCCAGCAGCTCTCACCTCTCTGGAAACACCATATATTTT. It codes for CASSSHLSGNTIYF.

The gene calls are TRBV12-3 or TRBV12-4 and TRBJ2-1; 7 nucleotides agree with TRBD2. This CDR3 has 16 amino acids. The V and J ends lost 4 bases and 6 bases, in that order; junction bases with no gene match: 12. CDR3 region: CASSSPSGEGLNEQFF. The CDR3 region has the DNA TGTGCCAGCAGTTCGCCATCGGGGGAGGGCCTCAATGAGCAGTTCTTC.

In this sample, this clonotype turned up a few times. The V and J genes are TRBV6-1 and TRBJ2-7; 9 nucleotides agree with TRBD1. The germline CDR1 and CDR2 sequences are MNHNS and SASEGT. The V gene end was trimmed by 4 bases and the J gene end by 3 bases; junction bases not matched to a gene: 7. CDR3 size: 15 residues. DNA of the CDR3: TGTGCCAGCAGTGTTTTGACAGGGGGATTCTACGAGCAGTACTTC. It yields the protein CASSVLTGGFYEQYF.

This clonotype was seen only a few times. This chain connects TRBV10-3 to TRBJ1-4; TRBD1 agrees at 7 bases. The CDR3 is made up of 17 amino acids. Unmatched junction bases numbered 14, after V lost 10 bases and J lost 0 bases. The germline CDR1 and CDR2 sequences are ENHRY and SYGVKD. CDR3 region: CASRPGQRVPTNEKLFF. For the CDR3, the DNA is TGTGCCAGCCGACCGGGACAGAGGGTGCCAACTAATGAAAAACTGTTTTTT.

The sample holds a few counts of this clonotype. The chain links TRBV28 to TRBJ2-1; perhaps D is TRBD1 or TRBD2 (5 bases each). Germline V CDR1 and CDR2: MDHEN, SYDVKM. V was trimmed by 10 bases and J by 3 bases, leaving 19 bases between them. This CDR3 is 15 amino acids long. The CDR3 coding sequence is TGTGCCATCGCAGATCGGGACGGTTTCTACAATGAGCAGTTCTTC. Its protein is CAIADRDGFYNEQFF.

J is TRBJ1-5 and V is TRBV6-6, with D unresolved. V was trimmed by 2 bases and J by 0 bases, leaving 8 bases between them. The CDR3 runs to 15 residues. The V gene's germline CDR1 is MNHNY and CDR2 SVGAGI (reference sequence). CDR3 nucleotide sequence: TGTGCCAGCAGTTACGGCGGGTATAGCAATCAGCCCCAGCATTTT. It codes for CASSYGGYSNQPQHF.

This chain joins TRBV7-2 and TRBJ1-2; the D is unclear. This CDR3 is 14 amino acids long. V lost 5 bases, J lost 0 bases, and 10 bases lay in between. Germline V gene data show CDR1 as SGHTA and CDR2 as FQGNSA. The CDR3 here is CASSGGRTNYGYTF. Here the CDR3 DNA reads TGTGCCAGCAGCGGAGGACGGACTAACTATGGCTACACCTTC.

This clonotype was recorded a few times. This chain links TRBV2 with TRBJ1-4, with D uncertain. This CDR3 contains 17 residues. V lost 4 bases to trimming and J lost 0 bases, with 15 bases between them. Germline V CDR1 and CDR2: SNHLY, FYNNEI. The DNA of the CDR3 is TGTGCCAGCAGTGGCGGTTCCATAATGGCAACTAATGAAAAACTGTTTTTT. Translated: CASSGGSIMATNEKLFF.

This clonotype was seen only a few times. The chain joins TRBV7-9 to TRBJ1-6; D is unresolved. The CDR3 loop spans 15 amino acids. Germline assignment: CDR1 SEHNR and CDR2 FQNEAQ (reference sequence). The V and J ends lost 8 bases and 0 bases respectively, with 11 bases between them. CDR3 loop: CASSTSSSYNSPLHF. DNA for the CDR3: TGTGCCAGCTCCACGTCGAGCTCCTATAATTCACCCCTCCACTTT.

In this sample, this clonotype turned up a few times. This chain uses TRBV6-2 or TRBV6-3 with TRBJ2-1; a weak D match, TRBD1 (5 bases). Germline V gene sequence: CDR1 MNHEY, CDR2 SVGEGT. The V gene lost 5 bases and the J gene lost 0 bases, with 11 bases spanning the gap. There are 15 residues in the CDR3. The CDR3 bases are TGTGCCAGCAGTGAACAGGTTAGCTCCTACAATGAGCAGTTCTTC. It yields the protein CASSEQVSSYNEQFF.

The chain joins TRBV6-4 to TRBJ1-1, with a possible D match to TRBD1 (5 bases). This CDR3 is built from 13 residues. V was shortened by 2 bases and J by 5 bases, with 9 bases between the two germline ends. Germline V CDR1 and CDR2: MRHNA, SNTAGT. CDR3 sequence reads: CASSDRAGTEAFF. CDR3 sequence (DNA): TGTGCCAGCAGTGACAGGGCAGGGACTGAAGCTTTCTTT.